The 29 T cell receptor beta chains reported below all come from one sample, sequenced in a study of T-cell memory formation after mild COVID-19. TCRdb reprocessed the 5' RACE reads with MiXCR, giving one entry per CDR3 protein. The table lists some 350,000 distinct CDR3 sequences, approximately 15% of them singletons. Sequencing was done on a sample of PBMCs or a T cell subset sorted from them (not recorded which). These receptors originate from a young man who had mild COVID-19 (a few samples of this study predate the infection). Cell type and time point are not known.

V is TRBV27 and J is TRBJ2-1, with D possibly being TRBD1 or TRBD2 (6 bases each). The CDR3 totals 15 residues. The germline V and J ends were trimmed by 6 bases and 3 bases, with 15 bases remaining between them. The germline CDR1 and CDR2 sequences are MNHEY and SMNVEV (reference sequence). CDR3 DNA sequence: TGTGCCAGCAGCTCTCGACGGGGGCTCTACAATGAGCAGTTCTTC. Its protein product is CASSSRRGLYNEQFF.

This chain connects TRBV5-5 to TRBJ2-7, with D perhaps TRBD2 (6 bases). The germline V and J ends were trimmed by 4 bases and 4 bases, with 15 bases remaining between them. This CDR3 has 14 residues. The V gene's germline CDR1 is SGHKS and CDR2 YYEKEE (reference sequence). The CDR3 sequence is CASSGLRGGYEQYF. The CDR3 nucleotides are TGTGCCAGCAGCGGCCTGCGGGGTGGATACGAGCAGTACTTC.

This clonotype has a handful of counts. CDR3: CASSLDGTGAGQPQHF. CDR3 coding DNA: TGCGCCAGCAGCTTGGATGGGACAGGGGCGGGTCAGCCCCAGCATTTT. The chain employs TRBV5-1 and TRBJ1-5, with 10 bases aligning to TRBD1. Germline V gene lookup returns CDR1 SGHRS and CDR2 YFSETQ. The CDR3 contains 16 residues. V lost 0 bases, J lost 6 bases, and 6 bases stayed unmatched.

CDR3 region: CASSLSGEGV. CDR3 in DNA: TGTGCCAGCAGCCTCTCCGGGGAAGGCGTC. The chain links TRBV5-4 to TRBJ2-7; TRBD2 might be the D (5 bases). The CDR3 sequence is 10 residues long. Germline lookup yields CDR1 SGHNT and CDR2 YYREEE (reference sequence).

The chain couples TRBV29-1 to TRBJ2-7; 9 bases are shared with TRBD1. Looked up from germline, CDR1 is SQVTM and CDR2 is ANQGSEA. V gave up 6 bases and J gave up 3 bases; unmatched junction bases: 6. The CDR3 loop spans 13 amino acids. CDR3 residues: CSVLTGGSYEQYF. The CDR3 coding sequence is TGCAGCGTACTCACAGGGGGCAGCTACGAGCAGTACTTC.

This clonotype appeared a few times. J is TRBJ2-3 and V is TRBV4-1; 8 nucleotides match TRBD1. The V gene's germline CDR1 is MGHRA and CDR2 YSYEKL. The CDR3 has 15 amino acids. Trimming at V came to 1 base and at J to 6 bases, leaving 6 bases not matched to a gene. Here the CDR3 DNA reads TGCGCCAGCAGCCAAGGCCAGGGGGCTTGGGATACGCAGTATTTT. Protein product: CASSQGQGAWDTQYF.

The CDR3 is CASSEQGNEQYF. Written as DNA, the CDR3 is TGTGCCAGCAGTGAACAGGGGAACGAGCAGTACTTC. V gene TRBV2 combines with J gene TRBJ2-7; tentative D call: TRBD1 (6 bases). Germline-derived CDR1 and CDR2 are SNHLY and FYNNEI. The CDR3 extends over 12 amino acids. V lost 2 bases, J lost 5 bases, and 7 bases lay in between.

Written as DNA, the CDR3 is TGTGCCAGCAGCGCGGGGAATAGCAATCAGCCCCAGCATTTT. Protein: CASSAGNSNQPQHF. The chain links TRBV6-1 to TRBJ1-5, with no clear D. Trimming took 6 bases from V and 0 from J, leaving 9 bases between them. The CDR3 length is 14 residues. Germline V gene sequence: CDR1 MNHNS, CDR2 SASEGT.

In this sample, this clonotype turned up many times. The chain couples TRBV4-1 to TRBJ1-2; D is undetermined. The germline V gene has CDR1 MGHRA and CDR2 YSYEKL. The CDR3 length is 15 residues. V was clipped by 4 bases and J by 3 bases, with 15 bases between them. CDR3 protein: CASSRTSEGDYGYTF. CDR3 in DNA: TGCGCCAGCAGCCGCACATCGGAAGGAGACTATGGCTACACCTTC.

The chain joins TRBV20-1 to TRBJ2-5; weak D call: TRBD2 (5 bases). V lost 6 bases and J lost 2, with 19 bases in between. Germline V CDR1 and CDR2: DFQATT, SNEGSKA (reference sequence). CDR3 length equals 15 residues. The CDR3 here is CSANDGDYQQETQYF. The CDR3 bases are TGCAGTGCCAACGACGGAGACTACCAACAAGAGACCCAGTACTTC.

Comments on this clonotype: One junction end does not reproduce the germline sequence, and a read error may be involved. The chain uses TRBV7-9 and TRBJ1-1; no definite D call. The CDR3 spans 11 residues. Germline lookup yields CDR1 SEHNR and CDR2 FQNEAQ (reference sequence). CDR3 protein: CASSLDSETFF. The CDR3, as DNA: TGTGCCAGCAGCTTAGACAGTGAAACTTTCTTT.

The rearrangement joins TRBV11-1 to TRBJ2-1; D is ambiguous. The CDR3 runs to 13 residues. Trimming shortened V by 2 bases and J by 3 bases, and 5 bases separated the two germline ends. Germline V lookup: CDR1 SGHAT, CDR2 FQDESV (reference sequence). As DNA, the CDR3 is TGTGCCAGCAGCTTACAGTACTACAATGAGCAGTTCTTC. It codes for CASSLQYYNEQFF.

This clonotype was counted many times. This chain links TRBV7-8 with TRBJ2-7; a possible D gene is TRBD2 (6 bases). Germline loops: CDR1 SGHVS, CDR2 FQNEAQ. V was shortened by 3 bases and J by 0 bases, with 12 bases between the two germline ends. The CDR3 spans 15 residues. CDR3 bases: TGTGCCAGCAGCTTTCCGGGAGCAACCTCCTACGAGCAGTACTTC. Its translation is CASSFPGATSYEQYF.

In its sample, this clonotype was seen once. This chain connects TRBV2 to TRBJ2-7; D assignment may be TRBD1 or TRBD2 (5 bases each). From germline, CDR1 is SNHLY and CDR2 FYNNEI. CDR3 length equals 14 residues. With 6 bases removed from V and 4 bases from J, the gap between germline ends came to 16 bases. The CDR3 loop is CASSYTGTGYEQYF. In DNA form, the CDR3 reads TGTGCCAGCAGCTACACCGGGACCGGGTACGAGCAGTACTTC.

The V and J genes are TRBV6-1 and TRBJ2-5; D is unclear. The CDR3 has 12 residues. Germline-derived CDR1 and CDR2 are MNHNS and SASEGT. The V gene lost 0 bases and the J gene lost 4 bases, with 3 bases spanning the gap. The CDR3 reads CASSEALETQYF. DNA for the CDR3: TGTGCCAGCAGTGAAGCTTTAGAGACCCAGTACTTC.

This clonotype was picked up one time. The gene calls are TRBV7-3 and TRBJ2-1; the match to TRBD2 covers 9 bases. Per germline, CDR1 SGHTA and CDR2 FQGTGA. This CDR3 contains 15 residues. The ends lost 5 bases at V and 7 bases at J; junction bases unmatched: 9. CDR3 in amino acids: CASSLNSGGANEQFF. CDR3 coding DNA: TGTGCCAGCAGCCTTAATAGCGGGGGAGCGAATGAGCAGTTCTTC.

In this sample, this clonotype turned up a few times. V usage is TRBV3-1 and J usage is TRBJ2-1; D gene ambiguous. The CDR3 is made up of 14 amino acids. The germline CDR1 and CDR2 sequences are LGHDT and YNNKEL (reference sequence). V lost 0 bases, J lost 6 bases, and 9 bases lay in between. This CDR3 is CASSQDLVSNEQFF. CDR3 coding DNA: TGTGCCAGCAGCCAAGACTTAGTCTCCAATGAGCAGTTCTTC.

The chain joins TRBV5-1 to TRBJ2-2; TRBD2 aligns across 8 bases. The CDR3 consists of 14 residues. V gave up 5 bases and J gave up 10 bases; unmatched junction bases: 10. Germline V CDR1 and CDR2: SGHRS, YFSETQ. This CDR3 is CASSSGTSVVELFF. CDR3 nucleotides: TGCGCCAGCAGTTCCGGGACTAGTGTCGTGGAGCTGTTTTTT.

The CDR3 DNA follows: TGTGCCAGCAGCACGGGGGCGCCTTACGAGCAGTACGTC. This encodes CASSTGAPYEQYV. This chain joins TRBV11-1 and TRBJ2-7; possibly TRBD1 or TRBD2 for D (6 bases each). The CDR3 sequence is 13 residues long. In germline, CDR1 is SGHAT, CDR2 FQDESV (reference sequence). V dropped 5 bases and J dropped 4 bases, with 12 bases sitting between them.

The chain carries TRBV5-1 and TRBJ1-2, with D possibly TRBD1 on 6 matching bases. The germline V and J ends were trimmed by 4 bases and 6 bases, with 10 bases remaining between them. This CDR3 is built from 12 residues. The V gene's germline CDR1 is SGHRS and CDR2 YFSETQ. The CDR3 is CASSVQGNGYTF. The CDR3 DNA follows: TGCGCCAGCAGCGTTCAGGGGAATGGCTACACCTTC.

Here the CDR3 reads CASMVSGGADTQYF. The CDR3, as DNA: TGTGCCAGCATGGTTAGCGGGGGGGCAGATACGCAGTATTTT. The genes are TRBV6-6 and TRBJ2-3; 11 bases map to TRBD2. The CDR3 is made up of 14 amino acids. Germline V gives CDR1 MNHNY, CDR2 SVGAGI (reference sequence). Germline trimming cut 7 bases from V and 4 bases from J; bases unmatched to any gene: 4.

This clonotype was seen a handful of times. The chain recombines TRBV3-1 with TRBJ1-2, with D possibly TRBD1 on 5 matching bases. V was pared by 0 bases and J by 8 bases, with 13 bases between. There are 14 residues in the CDR3. Germline V gene data show CDR1 as LGHDT and CDR2 as YNNKEL (reference sequence). CDR3: CASSQDRGGNGYTF. The CDR3 DNA is TGTGCCAGCAGCCAAGATCGCGGGGGAAACGGCTACACCTTC. Using reference TRBV3-1 and TRBJ1-2 for the parts outside the CDR3, the full variable domain is DTAVSQTPKYLVTQMGNDKSIKCEQNLGHDTMYWYKQDSKKFLKIMFSYNNKELIINETVPNRFSPKSPDKAHLNLHINSLELGDSAVYFCASSQDRGGNGYTFGSGTRLTVV.

The gene calls are TRBV19 and TRBJ2-2; TRBD2 is a possible D gene (5 bases). The germline CDR1 and CDR2 sequences are LNHDA and SQIVND (reference sequence). Trimming pared 8 bases from V and 4 bases from J, leaving 11 bases between. The length of the CDR3 is 13 residues. The CDR3 loop reads CASSTGFTGELFF. Written as DNA, the CDR3 is TGTGCCAGTTCGACGGGGTTCACCGGGGAGCTGTTTTTT.

This clonotype was counted a few times. This chain links TRBV7-2 with TRBJ2-3; TRBD2 aligns across 8 bases. The CDR3 length is 14 residues. CDR1 and CDR2 (germline): SGHTA, FQGNSA. With 4 bases clipped from V and 0 bases from J, the junction kept 0 bases outside the gene matches. CDR3 loop: CASSSSGSTDTQYF. The CDR3, as DNA: TGTGCCAGCAGCTCTAGCGGGAGCACAGATACGCAGTATTTT.

The sample holds a few counts of this clonotype. The gene calls are TRBV20-1 and TRBJ1-3, with D unclear. Per the germline V gene, CDR1 is DFQATT and CDR2 is SNEGSKA (reference sequence). This CDR3 contains 15 residues. The V and J ends lost 0 bases and 0 bases respectively, with 9 bases between them. The CDR3 reads CSARDPGYSGNTIYF. CDR3 DNA sequence: TGCAGTGCTAGAGATCCAGGATACTCTGGAAACACCATATATTTT.

The V and J genes are TRBV7-9 and TRBJ1-2, with D uncertain. The germline gives CDR1 SEHNR, CDR2 FQNEAQ (reference sequence). CDR3 size: 13 residues. The germline V and J ends were trimmed by 3 bases and 8 bases, with 13 bases remaining between them. The CDR3 DNA reads as TGTGCCAGCAGCTTTATTACCGAGGAGGGCTACACCTTC. Amino acid sequence: CASSFITEEGYTF.

This chain uses TRBV13 with TRBJ2-4, with 12 positions matching TRBD2. The J segment lost 2 bases and the V segment lost 10 bases, leaving 15 bases of the junction unmatched. Germline CDR1 is PRHDT and CDR2 is FYEKMQ (reference sequence). The CDR3 has 18 residues. CDR3 nucleotide sequence: TGTGCCACCACGGAGACTAGCGGGGGACCGTTCACCAAAAACATTCAGTACTTC. Its translation: CATTETSGGPFTKNIQYF. Combining the CDR3 with reference TRBV13 and TRBJ2-4 gives the whole variable domain AAGVIQSPRHLIKEKRETATLKCYPIPRHDTVYWYQQGPGQDPQFLISFYEKMQSDKGSIPDRFSAQQFSDYHSELNMSSLELGDSALYFCATTETSGGPFTKNIQYFGAGTRLSVL.

The V and J genes are TRBV18 and TRBJ2-5; D call uncertain. The V gene lost 1 base and the J gene lost 2 bases, with 14 bases spanning the gap. This CDR3 has 16 amino acids. Germline assignment: CDR1 KGHSH and CDR2 LQKENI. CDR3: CASSPQQDTRQETQYF. In DNA, the CDR3 is TGTGCCAGCTCACCACAACAAGACACCAGGCAAGAGACCCAGTACTTC. The full variable domain, in which reference TRBV18 and TRBJ2-5 provide the parts outside the CDR3, is NAGVMQNPRHLVRRRGQEARLRCSPMKGHSHVYWYRQLPEEGLKFMVYLQKENIIDESGMPKERFSAEFPKEGPSILRIQQVVRGDSAAYFCASSPQQDTRQETQYFGPGTRLLVL.

The CDR3 DNA reads TGCAGTGCGAGTGGGCTAAACTACTACGAGCAGTACGTC. As protein: CSASGLNYYEQYV. The V call is TRBV20-1, the J call TRBJ2-7; D gene unclear. The CDR3 is 13 amino acids. Trimming removed 6 bases at V and 3 bases at J, with 15 bases between. The germline V gene encodes CDR1 DFQATT and CDR2 SNEGSKA (reference sequence).